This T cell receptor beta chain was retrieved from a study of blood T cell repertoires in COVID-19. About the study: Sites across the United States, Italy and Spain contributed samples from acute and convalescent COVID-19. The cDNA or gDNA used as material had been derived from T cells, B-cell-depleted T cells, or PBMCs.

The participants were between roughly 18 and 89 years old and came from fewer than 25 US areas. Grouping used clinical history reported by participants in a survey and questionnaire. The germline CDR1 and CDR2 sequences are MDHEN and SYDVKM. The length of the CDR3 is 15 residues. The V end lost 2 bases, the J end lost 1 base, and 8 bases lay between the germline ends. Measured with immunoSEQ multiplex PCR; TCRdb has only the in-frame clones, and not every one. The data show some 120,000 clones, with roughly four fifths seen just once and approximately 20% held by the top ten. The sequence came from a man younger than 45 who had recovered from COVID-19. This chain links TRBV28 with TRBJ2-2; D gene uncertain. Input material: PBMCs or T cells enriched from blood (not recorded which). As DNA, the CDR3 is TGTGCCAGCAGTTTAGGGCAGGTGAACACCGGGGAGCTGTTTTTT. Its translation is CASSLGQVNTGELFF.